The rows below give T cell receptor beta chains drawn from one sample of a study of cytomegalovirus exposure and HLA in healthy donors. Assay used: immunoSEQ multiplex PCR; TCRdb lists only in-frame clones, some missing. The sample lists about 250,000 clones, more than 55% seen once, with under 2.5% in the top ten. The sample taken for sequencing was PBMCs. Receptors were obtained from a female donor in good health and CMV-seronegative. The conserved cysteine and the conserved F or W are not part of the CDR3 here.

v_call	j_call	cdr3_aa
TRBV10-3	TRBJ2-1	AIGIAAYNEQF
TRBV9	TRBJ2-2	ASSRDRVAGELF
TRBV7-9	TRBJ2-5	ASSPKGPETQY
TRBV30	-	AWSGGLRNEQY
TRBV11-3	TRBJ1-2	ASSSAGNYGYT
TRBV5-6	TRBJ2-1	ASSLAFPRGPYNEQF
TRBV4-1	TRBJ2-7	ASSQETSGSLDEQY
TRBV7-3	TRBJ2-1	ASSPPGATTYNEQF
TRBV6-5	TRBJ2-7	ASSYAPAGVYEQY
TRBV5-6	TRBJ2-7	ASSQGTDPYEQY
TRBV6-4	TRBJ1-2	ASTGPGRGGYGYT
TRBV5-1	TRBJ1-4	ASSWQGAETNEKLF